This TCR beta chain was sequenced in a study of blood T cell repertoires in COVID-19. Whole-study context: The origin of the acute and convalescent COVID-19 samples was the United States, Italy and Spain.

This clone appeared once. The V gene's germline CDR1 is LNHDA and CDR2 SQIVND (reference sequence). This CDR3 has 16 amino acids. V was pared by 7 bases and J by 7 bases, with 13 bases of the junction left unmatched. Measured with immunoSEQ multiplex PCR; TCRdb has only the in-frame clones, and not every one. The sample consists of some 250,000 clones, around 87% of them appearing once. Cohorts were based on clinical histories the participants reported. The origin of this receptor is a woman in her 40s with acute COVID-19. The sample consisted of PBMCs or T cells enriched from blood (not recorded which). This chain joins TRBV19 and TRBJ1-4, with 9 bases that match TRBD1. The CDR3 loop is CASNGGKTGGIEKLFF. DNA of the CDR3: TGTGCCAGTAACGGTGGGAAGACAGGGGGAATTGAAAAACTGTTTTTT.